These 13 T cell receptor beta chains were all obtained from the same sample, sequenced in a study of blood T cells in healthy people across ages. The second PCR ran roughly 6 to 12 cycles with a sample-barcoded 5' primer and J-beta primers. TCRdb reprocessed the 5' RACE reads via MiXCR and lists one record per CDR3 protein. The sample lists 1,500,000 or so distinct CDR3 sequences, around 40% seen once, with 4% in the top ten. Sequenced material: blood. The receptors stem from a woman aged 18-35 years in good health.

This clonotype was found a few times. The rearrangement uses TRBV4-1 and TRBJ1-6, with TRBD1 as a possible D gene (6 bases). The CDR3 is 13 residues long. Germline CDR1 and CDR2: MGHRA and YSYEKL. The V end lost 2 bases, the J end lost 10 bases, and 9 bases lay between the germline ends. CDR3 loop: CASSQTGTSPLHF. CDR3 in DNA: TGCGCCAGCAGCCAAACAGGGACATCACCCCTCCACTTT.

In this sample, this clonotype turned up once. The gene calls are TRBV6-5 and TRBJ1-4; the match to TRBD1 covers 9 bases. This CDR3 is built from 15 residues. Germline CDR1 and CDR2: MNHEY and SVGAGI. V lost 2 bases and J lost 5; bases outside the gene matches: 3. CDR3 bases: TGTGCCAGCAGTTACACCGGGACAGGGAATGAAAAACTGTTTTTT. Translation: CASSYTGTGNEKLFF.

This clonotype was seen a few times. V gene TRBV12-3 or TRBV12-4 combines with J gene TRBJ2-1; 8 nucleotides agree with TRBD1. Trimming cost V 8 bases and J 8 bases; bases outside gene matches: 2. This CDR3 spans 11 amino acids. CDR3 residues: CASRTGYEQFF. CDR3 DNA sequence: TGTGCCAGCCGGACAGGGTATGAGCAGTTCTTC.

The chain combines TRBV6-2 or TRBV6-3 with TRBJ1-4; 7 bases are a match to TRBD1. J gave up 8 bases and V 4 bases, and 16 bases lay outside the gene matches. The germline CDR1 and CDR2 sequences are MNHEY and SVGEGT. The CDR3 has 17 residues. CDR3 sequence: CASSSPSRTGGKEKLFF. The CDR3 nucleotides are TGTGCCAGCAGTTCCCCATCAAGGACAGGAGGAAAGGAAAAACTGTTTTTT.

The genes are TRBV29-1 and TRBJ2-3; maybe TRBD2 (6 bases). Trimming stripped 7 bases from V and 4 bases from J, with 18 bases between. The germline gives CDR1 SQVTM, CDR2 ANQGSEA. This CDR3 has 14 residues. The CDR3 loop is CSADLAPSADTQYF. The CDR3 bases are TGCAGCGCTGATCTAGCGCCCAGCGCAGATACGCAGTATTTT.

This clonotype showed up just once. The V and J genes are TRBV6-6 and TRBJ2-4, with TRBD1 as a possible D gene (6 bases). The J call may be faulty, since TRBJ2-7 better matches the DNA end. From germline, CDR1 is MNHNY and CDR2 SVGAGI (reference sequence). This CDR3 spans 14 amino acids. CDR3: CASHLGGPLYEQYF. Here the CDR3 DNA reads TGTGCCAGTCATCTAGGGGGTCCACTCTACGAGCAGTACTTC.

This clonotype appeared a few times. This sequence joins TRBV9 and TRBJ1-6; D might be TRBD1 (6 bases). V lost 0 bases, J lost 8 bases, and 21 bases lay in between. The CDR3 loop spans 18 amino acids. Germline V gives CDR1 SGDLS, CDR2 YYNGEE. The chain's CDR3 is CASSVGSGRRGSDSPLHF. The CDR3 DNA reads TGTGCCAGCAGCGTAGGTTCCGGGAGGAGGGGGTCTGATTCACCCCTCCACTTT.

With respect to this clonotype: A much more abundant neighbour one base away suggests this may be a read error. The rearrangement uses TRBV29-1 and TRBJ2-1; D is unresolved. CDR1 and CDR2 (germline): SQVTM, ANQGSEA. Trimming took 4 bases from V and 6 from J, leaving 7 bases between them. The CDR3 extends over 11 amino acids. The CDR3 sequence: CSVGFCNEQFF. CDR3 DNA sequence: TGCAGCGTTGGGTTCTGCAATGAGCAGTTCTTC.

The genes are TRBV28 and TRBJ2-7; 9 bases align to TRBD2. CDR1 and CDR2 (germline): MDHEN, SYDVKM. The CDR3 runs 16 residues. V gave up 3 bases and J gave up 0 bases; unmatched junction bases: 6. CDR3 protein: CASSFGTSGYSYEQYF. In DNA, the CDR3 is TGTGCCAGCAGTTTCGGCACTAGCGGGTACTCCTACGAGCAGTACTTC.

The gene calls are TRBV29-1 and TRBJ2-6; D ambiguous. The ends were cut back, 7 bases at V and 0 bases at J, with 16 bases in the middle. There are 16 residues in the CDR3. Germline CDR1 reads SQVTM; CDR2 reads ANQGSEA. The CDR3 sequence: CSGQVILGSGANVLTF. For the CDR3, the DNA is TGCAGCGGCCAGGTGATTTTGGGCTCTGGGGCCAACGTCCTGACTTTC.

The chain couples TRBV20-1 to TRBJ2-3; no definite D call. CDR1 is DFQATT, CDR2 SNEGSKA, per germline (reference sequence). Trimming pared 1 base from V and 3 bases from J, leaving 14 bases between. This CDR3 has 15 amino acids. As DNA, the CDR3 is TGCAGTGCTAGAGCCCTCAGATTAGAGACAGATACGCAGTATTTT. Residues: CSARALRLETDTQYF.

This clonotype has just a few counts. The chain uses TRBV29-1 and TRBJ2-7; possibly TRBD1 for D (5 bases). This CDR3 contains 13 residues. V lost 4 bases to trimming and J lost 3 bases, with 13 bases between them. Germline CDR1 reads SQVTM; CDR2 reads ANQGSEA. Written as DNA, the CDR3 is TGCAGCGTTGCCAGGGAAAATATCTACGAGCAGTACTTC. It translates to CSVARENIYEQYF.

The rearrangement joins TRBV5-6 to TRBJ2-3; 8 bases map to TRBD2. CDR3 length: 15 amino acids. Germline V gives CDR1 SGHDT, CDR2 YYEEEE. V was pared by 2 bases and J by 3 bases, with 5 bases of the junction left unmatched. The CDR3 DNA reads TGTGCCAGCAGCTTAGCGGGAGATCAGACAGATACGCAGTATTTT. Translating it yields CASSLAGDQTDTQYF.